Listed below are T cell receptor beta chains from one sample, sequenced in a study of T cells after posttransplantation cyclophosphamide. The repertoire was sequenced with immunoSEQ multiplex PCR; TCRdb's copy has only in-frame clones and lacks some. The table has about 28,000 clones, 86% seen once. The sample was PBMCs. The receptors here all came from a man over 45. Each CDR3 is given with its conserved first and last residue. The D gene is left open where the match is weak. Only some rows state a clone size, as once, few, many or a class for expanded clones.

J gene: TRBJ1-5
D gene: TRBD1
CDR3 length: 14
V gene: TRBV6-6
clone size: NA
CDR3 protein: CASSSWTGDQPQHF
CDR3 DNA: TGTGCCAGCAGTTCCTGGACAGGCGATCAGCCCCAGCATTTT

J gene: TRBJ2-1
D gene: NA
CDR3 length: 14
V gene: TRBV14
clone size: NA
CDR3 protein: CASSQDWRGNEQFF
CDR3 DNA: TGTGCCAGCAGCCAAGACTGGAGGGGAAATGAGCAGTTCTTC

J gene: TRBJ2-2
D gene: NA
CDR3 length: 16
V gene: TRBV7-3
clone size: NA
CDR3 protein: CASSPTGGVFTGELFF
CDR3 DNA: TGTGCCAGCAGCCCCACAGGGGGGGTGTTTACCGGGGAGCTGTTTTTT

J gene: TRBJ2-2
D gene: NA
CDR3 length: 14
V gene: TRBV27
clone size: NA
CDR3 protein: CASSSREYTGELFF
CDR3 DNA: TGTGCCAGCAGTTCACGGGAGTACACCGGGGAGCTGTTTTTT

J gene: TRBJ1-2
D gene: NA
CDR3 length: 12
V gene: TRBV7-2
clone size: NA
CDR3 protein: CASSPGDYGYTF
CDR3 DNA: TGTGCCAGCAGCCCGGGGGACTATGGCTACACCTTC

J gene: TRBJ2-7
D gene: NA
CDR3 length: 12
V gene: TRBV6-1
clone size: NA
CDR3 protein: CASSERGYEQYF
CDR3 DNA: TGTGCCAGCAGTGAACGGGGCTACGAGCAGTACTTC

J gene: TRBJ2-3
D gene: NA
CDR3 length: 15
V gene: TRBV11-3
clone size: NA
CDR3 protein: CASSLRGASADTQYF
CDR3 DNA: TGTGCCAGCAGCTTAAGGGGCGCAAGCGCAGATACGCAGTATTTT

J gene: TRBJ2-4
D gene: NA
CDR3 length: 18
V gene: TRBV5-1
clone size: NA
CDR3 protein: CASSSRTVNGQRGNIQYF
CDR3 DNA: TGCGCCAGCAGCTCCCGAACCGTAAATGGACAGAGGGGAAACATTCAGTACTTC

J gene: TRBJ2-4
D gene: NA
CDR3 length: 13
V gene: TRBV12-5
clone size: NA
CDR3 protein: CASGFLIEGIQYF
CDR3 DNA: TGTGCTAGTGGTTTTTTAATTGAGGGCATTCAGTACTTC

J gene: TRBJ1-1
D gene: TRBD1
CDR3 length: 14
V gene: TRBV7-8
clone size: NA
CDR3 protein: CASSMTGPNTEAFF
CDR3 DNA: TGTGCCAGCAGCATGACAGGGCCGAACACTGAAGCTTTCTTT

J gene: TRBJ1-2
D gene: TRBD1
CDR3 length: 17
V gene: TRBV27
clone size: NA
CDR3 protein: CASSSTRGDRGLYGYTF
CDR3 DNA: TGTGCCAGCAGTTCCACACGGGGAGACAGGGGGCTCTATGGCTACACCTTC

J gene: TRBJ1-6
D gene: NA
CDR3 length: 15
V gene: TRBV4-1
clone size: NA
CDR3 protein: CASSQGRVNNSPLHF
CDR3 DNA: TGCGCCAGCAGCCAAGGCAGGGTTAACAATTCACCCCTCCACTTT

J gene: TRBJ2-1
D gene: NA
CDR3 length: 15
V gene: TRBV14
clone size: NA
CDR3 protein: CASSQVRAWGDEQFF
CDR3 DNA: TGTGCCAGCAGCCAAGTGAGGGCGTGGGGGGATGAGCAGTTCTTC

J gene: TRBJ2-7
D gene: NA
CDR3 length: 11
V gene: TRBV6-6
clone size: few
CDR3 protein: CASSYSSVLYF
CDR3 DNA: TGTGCCAGCAGTTACTCGTCAGTTCTGTACTTC

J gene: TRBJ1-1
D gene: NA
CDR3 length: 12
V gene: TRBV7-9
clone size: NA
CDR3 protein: CASSSSNTEAFF
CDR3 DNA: TGTGCCAGCAGCTCGTCGAACACTGAAGCTTTCTTT

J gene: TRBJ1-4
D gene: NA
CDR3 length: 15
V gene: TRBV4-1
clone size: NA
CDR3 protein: CASSQDGNRAEKLFF
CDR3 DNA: TGCGCCAGCAGCCAAGACGGAAACAGGGCAGAAAAACTGTTTTTT

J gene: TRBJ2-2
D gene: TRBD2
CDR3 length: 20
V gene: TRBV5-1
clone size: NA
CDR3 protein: CASSSIPGTSGREDTGELFF
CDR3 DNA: TGCGCCAGCAGCTCAATTCCCGGGACTAGCGGGAGAGAGGACACCGGGGAGCTGTTTTTT